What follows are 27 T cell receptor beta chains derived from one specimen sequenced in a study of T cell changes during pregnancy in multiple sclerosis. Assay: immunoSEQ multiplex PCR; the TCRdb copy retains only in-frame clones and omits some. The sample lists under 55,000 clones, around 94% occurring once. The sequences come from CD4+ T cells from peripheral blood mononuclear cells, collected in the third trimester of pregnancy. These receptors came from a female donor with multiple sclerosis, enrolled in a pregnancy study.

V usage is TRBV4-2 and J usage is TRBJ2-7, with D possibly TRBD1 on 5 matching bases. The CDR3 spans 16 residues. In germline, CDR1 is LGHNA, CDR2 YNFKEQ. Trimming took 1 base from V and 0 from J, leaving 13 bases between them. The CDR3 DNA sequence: TGTGCCAGCAGCCAAGCAGGATGGGGCAGCTCCTACGAGCAGTACTTC. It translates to CASSQAGWGSSYEQYF.

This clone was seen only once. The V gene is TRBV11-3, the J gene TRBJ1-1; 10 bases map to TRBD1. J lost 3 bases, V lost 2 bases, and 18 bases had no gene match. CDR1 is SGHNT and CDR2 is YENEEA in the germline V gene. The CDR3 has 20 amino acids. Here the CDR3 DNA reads TGTGCCAGCAGCTTAAGTCTTGGGGGTTGGACAGGGGGTCGGGACACTGAAGCTTTCTTT. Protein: CASSLSLGGWTGGRDTEAFF.

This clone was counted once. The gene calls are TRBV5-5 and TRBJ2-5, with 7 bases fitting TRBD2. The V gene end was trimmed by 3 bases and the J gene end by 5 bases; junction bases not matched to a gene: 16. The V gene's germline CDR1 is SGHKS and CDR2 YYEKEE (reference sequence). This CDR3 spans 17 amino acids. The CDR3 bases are TGTGCCAGCAGCTCGGGTCGGGGGAGGGCCGATTCGGAGACCCAGTACTTC. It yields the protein CASSSGRGRADSETQYF.

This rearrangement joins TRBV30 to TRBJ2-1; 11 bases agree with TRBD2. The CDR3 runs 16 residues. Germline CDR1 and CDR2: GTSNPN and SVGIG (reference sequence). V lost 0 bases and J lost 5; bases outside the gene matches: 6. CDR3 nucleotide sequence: TGTGCCTGGAGTGTACTAGCGGGAGTAGGGCACAATGAGCAGTTCTTC. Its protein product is CAWSVLAGVGHNEQFF.

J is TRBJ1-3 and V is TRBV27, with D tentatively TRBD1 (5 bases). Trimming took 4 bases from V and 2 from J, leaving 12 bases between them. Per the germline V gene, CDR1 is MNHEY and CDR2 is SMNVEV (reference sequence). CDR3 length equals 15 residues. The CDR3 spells CASSSEGRAGNTIYF. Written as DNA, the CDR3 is TGTGCCAGCAGTTCGGAGGGGAGGGCTGGAAACACCATATATTTT.

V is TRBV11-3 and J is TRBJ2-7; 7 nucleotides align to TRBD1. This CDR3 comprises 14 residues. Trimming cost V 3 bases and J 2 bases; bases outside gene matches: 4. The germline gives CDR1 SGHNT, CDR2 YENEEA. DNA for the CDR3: TGTGCCAGCAGCTTCTGGCAGGGGGCCTACGAGCAGTACTTC. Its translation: CASSFWQGAYEQYF.

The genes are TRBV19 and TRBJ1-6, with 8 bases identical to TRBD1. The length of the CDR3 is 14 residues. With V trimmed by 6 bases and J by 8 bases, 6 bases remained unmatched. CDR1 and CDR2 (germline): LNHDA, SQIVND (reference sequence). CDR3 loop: CASSTTGVDSPLHF. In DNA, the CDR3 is TGTGCCAGTAGCACGACAGGGGTGGATTCACCCCTCCACTTT.

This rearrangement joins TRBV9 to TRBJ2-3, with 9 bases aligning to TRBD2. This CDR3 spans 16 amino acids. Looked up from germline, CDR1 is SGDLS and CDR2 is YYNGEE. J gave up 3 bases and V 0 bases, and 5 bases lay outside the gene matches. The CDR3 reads CASSVDSGRATDTQYF. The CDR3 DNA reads TGTGCCAGCAGCGTAGATAGCGGGAGAGCGACAGATACGCAGTATTTT. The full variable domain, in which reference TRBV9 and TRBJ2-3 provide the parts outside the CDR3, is DSGVTQTPKHLITATGQRVTLRCSPRSGDLSVYWYQQSLDQGLQFLIQYYNGEERAKGNILERFSAQQFPDLHSELNLSSLELGDSALYFCASSVDSGRATDTQYFGPGTRLTVL.

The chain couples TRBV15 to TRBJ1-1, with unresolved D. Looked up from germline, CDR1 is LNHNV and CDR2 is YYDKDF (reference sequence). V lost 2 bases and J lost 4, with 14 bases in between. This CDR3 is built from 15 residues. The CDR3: CATSRWGGEGTEAFF. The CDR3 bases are TGTGCCACCAGCAGATGGGGTGGAGAGGGCACTGAAGCTTTCTTT.

The CDR3, as DNA: TGCATGGGTGTGGGCAGTTTGGGCAGCTTATATGGCTACACCTTC. Protein sequence: CMGVGSLGSLYGYTF. This chain connects TRBV1 to TRBJ1-2; the D call of TRBD1 is as the table states it, not checked on the DNA. TRBV1 is classified as a pseudogene. The CDR3 loop spans 15 amino acids.

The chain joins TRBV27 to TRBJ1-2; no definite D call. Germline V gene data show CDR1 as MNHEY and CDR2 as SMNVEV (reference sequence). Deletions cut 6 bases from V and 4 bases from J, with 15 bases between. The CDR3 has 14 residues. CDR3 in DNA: TGTGCCAGCAGCCCTGACAAACGTGTCTATGGCTACACCTTC. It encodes CASSPDKRVYGYTF.

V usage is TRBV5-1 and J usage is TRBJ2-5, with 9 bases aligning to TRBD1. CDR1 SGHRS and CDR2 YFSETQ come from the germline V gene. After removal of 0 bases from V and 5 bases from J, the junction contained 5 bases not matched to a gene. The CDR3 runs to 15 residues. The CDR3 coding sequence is TGCGCCAGCAGCTTGGGGACAGGGGTACAGGAGACCCAGTACTTC. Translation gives CASSLGTGVQETQYF.

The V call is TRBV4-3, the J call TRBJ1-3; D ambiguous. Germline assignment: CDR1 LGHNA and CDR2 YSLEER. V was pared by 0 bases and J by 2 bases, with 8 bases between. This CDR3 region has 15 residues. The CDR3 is CASSQDVAAGNTIYF. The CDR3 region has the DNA TGCGCCAGCAGCCAAGATGTTGCAGCTGGAAACACCATATATTTT.

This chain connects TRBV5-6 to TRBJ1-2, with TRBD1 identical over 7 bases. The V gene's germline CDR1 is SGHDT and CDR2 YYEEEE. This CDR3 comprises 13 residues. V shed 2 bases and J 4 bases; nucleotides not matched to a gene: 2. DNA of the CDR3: TGTGCCAGCAGCTTTCACAGGGGCTATGGCTACACCTTC. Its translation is CASSFHRGYGYTF.

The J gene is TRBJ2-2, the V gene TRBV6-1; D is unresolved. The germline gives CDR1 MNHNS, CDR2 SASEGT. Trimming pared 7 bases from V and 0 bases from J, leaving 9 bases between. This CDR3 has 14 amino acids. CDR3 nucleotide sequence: TGTGCCAGCACCGGGTCCCCGAACACCGGGGAGCTGTTTTTT. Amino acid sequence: CASTGSPNTGELFF.

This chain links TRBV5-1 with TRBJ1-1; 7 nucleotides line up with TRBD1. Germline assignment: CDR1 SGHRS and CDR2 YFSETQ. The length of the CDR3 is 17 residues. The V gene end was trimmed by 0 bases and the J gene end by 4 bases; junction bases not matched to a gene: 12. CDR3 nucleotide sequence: TGCGCCAGCAGCTTGGACAGGGGAGGCTGGACGACCACTGAAGCTTTCTTT. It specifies CASSLDRGGWTTTEAFF.

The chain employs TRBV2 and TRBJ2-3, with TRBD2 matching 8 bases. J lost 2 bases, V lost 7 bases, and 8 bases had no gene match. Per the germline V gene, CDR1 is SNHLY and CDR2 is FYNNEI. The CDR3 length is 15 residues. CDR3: CASILDGGVTDTQYF. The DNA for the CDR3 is TGTGCCAGCATCCTTGACGGGGGGGTCACAGATACGCAGTATTTT.

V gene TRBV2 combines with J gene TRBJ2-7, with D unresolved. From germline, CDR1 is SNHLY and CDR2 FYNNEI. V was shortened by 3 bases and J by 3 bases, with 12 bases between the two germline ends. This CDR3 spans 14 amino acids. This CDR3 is CASSEGSTDYEQYF. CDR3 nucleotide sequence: TGTGCCAGCAGTGAGGGCAGCACCGACTACGAGCAGTACTTC. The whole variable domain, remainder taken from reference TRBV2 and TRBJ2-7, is EPEVTQTPSHQVTQMGQEVILRCVPISNHLYFYWYRQILGQKVEFLVSFYNNEISEKSEIFDDQFSVERPDGSNFTLKIRSTKLEDSAMYFCASSEGSTDYEQYFGPGTRLTVT.

The CDR3 sequence: CASSHGQGDGYTF. Written as DNA, the CDR3 is TGTGCCAGTAGCCATGGACAGGGTGATGGCTACACCTTC. V and J are TRBV19 and TRBJ1-2, with 8 bases matching TRBD1. This CDR3 is built from 13 residues. V shed 6 bases and J 6 bases; nucleotides not matched to a gene: 6. Germline values: CDR1 LNHDA, CDR2 SQIVND (reference sequence).

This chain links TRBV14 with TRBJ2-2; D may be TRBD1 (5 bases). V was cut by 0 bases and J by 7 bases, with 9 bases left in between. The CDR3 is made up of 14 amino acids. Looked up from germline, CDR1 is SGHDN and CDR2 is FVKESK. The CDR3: CASSQDAGNGELFF. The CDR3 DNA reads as TGTGCCAGCAGCCAAGATGCAGGGAACGGGGAGCTGTTTTTT.

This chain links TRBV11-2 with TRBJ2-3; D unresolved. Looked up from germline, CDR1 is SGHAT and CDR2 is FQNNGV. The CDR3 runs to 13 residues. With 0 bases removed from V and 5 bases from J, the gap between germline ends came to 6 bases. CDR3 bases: TGTGCCAGCAGCTTAGATCGAGGAGATACGCAGTATTTT. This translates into CASSLDRGDTQYF.

As DNA, the CDR3 is TGTGCCTGGAGGAGGGATTATGGCACTAATGAAAAACTGTTTTTT. It codes for CAWRRDYGTNEKLFF. The chain combines TRBV30 with TRBJ1-4; D is unclear. The V end lost 3 bases, the J end lost 2 bases, and 13 bases lay between the germline ends. The CDR3 sequence is 15 residues long. Germline lookup yields CDR1 GTSNPN and CDR2 SVGIG (reference sequence). The full variable domain, completed using reference TRBV30 and TRBJ1-4, is SQTIHQWPATLVQPVGSPLSLECTVEGTSNPNLYWYRQAAGRGLQLLFYSVGIGQISSEVPQNLSASRPQDRQFILSSKKLLLSDSGFYLCAWRRDYGTNEKLFFGSGTQLSVL.

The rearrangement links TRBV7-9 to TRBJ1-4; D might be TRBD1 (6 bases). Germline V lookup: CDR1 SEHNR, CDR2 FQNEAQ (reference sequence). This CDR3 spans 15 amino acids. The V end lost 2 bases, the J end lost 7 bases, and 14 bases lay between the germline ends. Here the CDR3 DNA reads TGTGCCAGCAGCTTAATTGCGGGGGCCGGTGAAAAACTGTTTTTT. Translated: CASSLIAGAGEKLFF.

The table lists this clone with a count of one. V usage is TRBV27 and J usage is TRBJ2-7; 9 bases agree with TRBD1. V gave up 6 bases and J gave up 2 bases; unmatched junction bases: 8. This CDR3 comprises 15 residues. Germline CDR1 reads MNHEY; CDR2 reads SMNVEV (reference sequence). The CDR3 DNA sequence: TGTGCCAGCAGGCAACGGGACAGGGTCCCCTACGAGCAGTACTTC. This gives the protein CASRQRDRVPYEQYF.

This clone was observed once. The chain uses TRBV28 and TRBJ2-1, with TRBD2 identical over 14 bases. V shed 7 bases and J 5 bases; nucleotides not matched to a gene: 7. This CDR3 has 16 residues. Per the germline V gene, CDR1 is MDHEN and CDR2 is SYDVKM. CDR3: CASTFMTSGRDNEQFF. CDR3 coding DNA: TGTGCCAGCACTTTTATGACTAGCGGGAGGGACAATGAGCAGTTCTTC.

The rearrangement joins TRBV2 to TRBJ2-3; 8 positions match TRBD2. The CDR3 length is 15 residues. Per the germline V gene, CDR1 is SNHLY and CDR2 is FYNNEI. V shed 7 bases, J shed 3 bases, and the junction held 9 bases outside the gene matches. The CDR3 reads CASINRGGATDTQYF. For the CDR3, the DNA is TGTGCCAGCATTAACCGGGGGGGGGCAACAGATACGCAGTATTTT.

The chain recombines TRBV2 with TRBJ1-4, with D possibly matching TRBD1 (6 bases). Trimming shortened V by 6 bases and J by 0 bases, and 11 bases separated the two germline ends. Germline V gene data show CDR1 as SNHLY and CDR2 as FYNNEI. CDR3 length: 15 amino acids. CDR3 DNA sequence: TGTGCCAGCAGGAGGACAGCGTCAACTAATGAAAAACTGTTTTTT. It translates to CASRRTASTNEKLFF. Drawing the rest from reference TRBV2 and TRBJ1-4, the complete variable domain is EPEVTQTPSHQVTQMGQEVILRCVPISNHLYFYWYRQILGQKVEFLVSFYNNEISEKSEIFDDQFSVERPDGSNFTLKIRSTKLEDSAMYFCASRRTASTNEKLFFGSGTQLSVL.